These T cell receptor beta chains were read from a single sample in a study of cytomegalovirus exposure and HLA in healthy donors. Produced via immunoSEQ multiplex PCR; TCRdb's table is partial and in-frame only. The table shows over 100,000 clones, with 81% occurring only once. The sample was PBMCs. These receptors originate from a woman younger than 45 in good health and CMV-seronegative. Each CDR3 is given with its conserved first and last residue. Each record gives: J gene, D gene, V gene, clone size, CDR3 protein, CDR3 DNA. D genes are given only for firm matches. The size field is filled for only some rows; it gives once, few, many or a size class.

>TRBJ2-6|-|TRBV29-1|-
CSVVTGSQTSSGANVLTF
TGCAGCGTCGTCACAGGCTCCCAAACCTCATCTGGGGCCAACGTCCTGACTTTC
>TRBJ2-7|-|TRBV28|-
CASKEGIYEQYF
TGTGCCAGCAAGGAGGGGATCTACGAGCAGTACTTC
>TRBJ1-2|-|TRBV5-1|few
CASSLQGGRYGYTF
TGCGCCAGCAGCTTACAGGGTGGCAGGTATGGCTACACCTTC
>TRBJ1-4|TRBD1|TRBV5-1|-
CASSLGTGISEKLFF
TGCGCCAGCAGCTTAGGGACAGGGATATCTGAAAAACTGTTTTTT
>TRBJ2-7|-|TRBV29-1|once
CSVGADRIYEQYF
TGCAGCGTGGGTGCCGACAGAATCTACGAGCAGTACTTC
>TRBJ2-7|TRBD1|TRBV2|-
CASDRGSTYEQYF
TGTGCCAGTGACAGGGGTTCGACCTACGAGCAGTACTTC
>TRBJ2-3|-|TRBV5-8|-
CASSLWTTGGWYTQYF
TGTGCCAGCAGCTTGTGGACTACCGGCGGCTGGTATACGCAGTATTTT
>TRBJ2-1|-|TRBV18|once
CASSVLGYNEQFF
TGTGCCAGCTCAGTCCTAGGATATAATGAGCAGTTCTTC
>TRBJ2-3|-|TRBV9|-
CASSLGQVGTDTQYF
TGTGCCAGCAGCTTGGGGCAGGTCGGCACAGATACGCAGTATTTT
>TRBJ1-2|-|TRBV2|-
CASSATPEPGFDYTF
TGTGCCAGCAGCGCCACTCCCGAACCGGGGTTCGACTACACCTTC
>TRBJ2-3|-|TRBV6-6|-
CASRRDYTQYF
TGTGCCAGCAGGCGGGACTATACGCAGTATTTT
>TRBJ2-7|-|TRBV6-5|-
CASSARLARSYEQYF
TGTGCCAGCAGCGCGCGGCTGGCGCGCTCCTACGAGCAGTACTTC
>TRBJ2-5|TRBD2|TRBV5-5|-
CASSIGRGEETQYF
TGTGCCAGCAGCATTGGACGGGGGGAAGAGACCCAGTACTTC
>TRBJ1-2|-|TRBV12-2|-
CASRLGGPQGNYGYTF
TGTGCAAGTCGCTTAGGGGGGCCCCAGGGGAACTATGGCTACACCTTC
>TRBJ2-1|TRBD2|TRBV7-2|-
CASSLTAGANEQFF
TGTGCCAGCAGCTTAACAGCGGGAGCCAATGAGCAGTTCTTC
>TRBJ1-1|-|TRBV7-9|-
CASSLSFLGRDKNTEAFF
TGTGCCAGCAGCTTATCATTCTTGGGTCGGGACAAAAACACTGAAGCTTTCTTT
>TRBJ2-7|-|TRBV30|-
CAWSIGSSYEQYF
TGTGCCTGGAGCATAGGGAGCTCCTACGAGCAGTACTTC
>TRBJ1-6|-|TRBV30|-
CAGTLSDNYNSPLHF
TGTGCCGGCACTTTATCGGACAACTATAATTCACCCCTCCACTTT
>TRBJ2-3|TRBD1|TRBV5-1|-
CASSFSNPGQGADTQYF
TGCGCCAGCAGCTTCTCAAACCCGGGACAGGGTGCAGATACGCAGTATTTT
>TRBJ2-3|TRBD2|TRBV6-6|-
CASRSIAGGRIDTQYF
TGTGCCAGCAGAAGTATAGCGGGAGGACGGATAGATACGCAGTATTTT
>TRBJ2-7|TRBD2|TRBV6-1|-
CASSEVWVSGRYYEQYF
TGTGCCAGCAGTGAAGTTTGGGTTAGCGGGAGGTACTACGAGCAGTACTTC
>TRBJ2-1|-|TRBV7-9|-
CASSLTVNPNEQFF
TGTGCCAGCAGCTTAACAGTCAACCCGAATGAGCAGTTCTTC
>TRBJ2-1|TRBD2|TRBV4-2|-
CASSQASGQASEQFF
TGTGCCAGCAGCCAAGCTAGCGGGCAGGCCAGTGAGCAGTTCTTC
>TRBJ2-3|-|TRBV7-9|-
CASSFLAGTDTQYF
TGTGCCAGCAGCTTCTTAGCGGGCACAGATACGCAGTATTTT
>TRBJ1-2|-|TRBV15|once
CATSREYLDSRPYGYTF
TGTGCCACCAGCAGAGAATACTTGGACAGCCGCCCCTATGGCTACACCTTC
>TRBJ2-2|-|TRBV5-6|-
CASRAGPGPNTGELFF
TGTGCCAGCAGGGCGGGGCCAGGTCCGAACACCGGGGAGCTGTTTTTT
>TRBJ2-5|-|TRBV20-1|-
CSANYPTTQYF
TGCAGTGCTAACTACCCCACGACCCAGTACTTC
>TRBJ1-2|-|TRBV4-2|-
CASSQGSLYGYTF
TGTGCCAGCAGCCAAGGGTCCCTATATGGCTACACCTTC
>TRBJ2-5|TRBD2|TRBV9|-
CASSARTSDETQYF
TGTGCCAGCAGCGCTAGGACTAGCGACGAGACCCAGTACTTC
>TRBJ2-1|-|TRBV13|once
CASSRLLQHEQFF
TGTGCCAGCAGCCGACTACTCCAACATGAGCAGTTCTTC
>TRBJ2-7|TRBD2|TRBV5-1|once
CASSLGASGPLFAYEQYF
TGCGCCAGCAGCTTGGGTGCTAGCGGTCCACTCTTCGCCTACGAGCAGTACTTC
>TRBJ2-1|TRBD1|TRBV9|-
CASSVLQGANEQFF
TGTGCCAGCAGCGTACTGCAGGGGGCTAATGAGCAGTTCTTC
>TRBJ2-2|-|TRBV6-1|-
CASNREYGELFF
TGTGCCAGTAACAGGGAATACGGGGAGCTGTTTTTT
>TRBJ2-7|-|TRBV5-6|-
CASSLVVAYEQYF
TGTGCCAGCAGCTTGGTAGTGGCCTACGAGCAGTACTTC
>TRBJ1-3|TRBD1|TRBV9|-
CASSAGARDRGIYGNTIYF
TGTGCCAGCAGCGCCGGCGCGCGGGACAGGGGTATCTACGGAAACACCATATATTTT
>TRBJ2-5|-|TRBV2|-
CASILRLGTLETQYF
TGTGCCAGCATTCTCCGCCTGGGGACACTAGAGACCCAGTACTTC
>TRBJ2-3|-|TRBV27|-
CASSTTLGRRLPTDTQYF
TGTGCCAGCAGTACGACACTGGGCAGGCGACTACCCACAGATACGCAGTATTTT
>TRBJ2-1|TRBD2|TRBV2|-
CASNGGEAQTPFF
TGTGCCAGCAATGGGGGGGAGGCTCAGACGCCGTTCTTC
>TRBJ2-5|TRBD2|TRBV7-7|-
CASSLLGLAGVGETQYF
TGTGCTAGCAGCCTTCTGGGTCTAGCGGGAGTCGGGGAGACCCAGTACTTC
>TRBJ2-3|TRBD1|TRBV2|once
CASSVHRGNTDTQYF
TGTGCCAGCAGCGTACACAGGGGGAACACAGATACGCAGTATTTT
>TRBJ2-1|-|TRBV7-8|-
CASSLAWENRPYNEQFF
TGTGCCAGCAGCTTAGCTTGGGAGAATCGGCCCTACAATGAGCAGTTCTTC
>TRBJ1-5|-|TRBV27|-
CASSFWQGHQPQHF
TGTGCCAGCAGTTTCTGGCAGGGACACCAGCCCCAGCATTTT
>TRBJ1-6|-|TRBV5-4|once
CASSLDGEGELSPLHF
TGTGCCAGCAGCTTGGATGGGGAGGGGGAACTGTCACCCCTCCACTTT
>TRBJ2-7|-|TRBV5-1|-
CASSFGLAPISSYEQYF
TGCGCCAGCAGCTTCGGGCTAGCGCCCATCTCCTCCTACGAGCAGTACTTC
>TRBJ1-1|-|TRBV7-8|once
CASSLEVGLGGEAFF
TGTGCCAGCAGCTTAGAGGTGGGCCTTGGAGGTGAAGCTTTCTTT
>TRBJ2-2|-|TRBV7-6|-
CASSSLQQTGELFF
TGTGCCAGCAGCTCATTACAGCAGACCGGGGAGCTGTTTTTT
>TRBJ2-7|TRBD1|TRBV27|-
CASSGTGSPYEQYF
TGTGCCAGCTCCGGGACAGGCAGTCCATACGAGCAGTACTTC
>TRBJ2-7|TRBD1|TRBV7-9|-
CSSSQPGRGLSGDEQYF
TGTTCCAGCAGCCAACCCGGTAGGGGGCTGTCGGGCGACGAGCAGTACTTC
>TRBJ2-1|TRBD1|TRBV7-8|-
CASSQLQGKGFNEQFF
TGTGCCAGCAGCCAACTACAGGGGAAGGGGTTCAATGAGCAGTTCTTC
>TRBJ2-6|TRBD1|TRBV4-1|-
CASSRGAAKGQGAAGANVLTF
TGCGCCAGCAGCCGAGGGGCAGCCAAGGGACAGGGGGCGGCTGGGGCCAACGTCCTGACTTTC
>TRBJ1-4|-|TRBV6-5|-
CASSSGVDEKLFF
TGTGCCAGCAGTTCGGGGGTCGATGAAAAACTGTTTTTT
>TRBJ2-4|-|TRBV14|-
CASSQGRGRALAKNIQYF
TGTGCCAGCAGCCAAGGGCGCGGCAGGGCTCTAGCCAAAAACATTCAGTACTTC